This is a list of T cell receptor beta chains from one sample in a study of identical twins. One entry per CDR3 protein results from TCRdb running MiXCR on the 5' RACE reads. The profile shows 1.5 million to 2 million distinct CDR3 sequences, about 32% of them singletons. Sequencing input: cord blood. All receptors come from a newborn girl in good health. CDR3s include the opening cysteine and the closing phenylalanine or tryptophan. Fields, in order: D gene, J gene, clone size, V gene, CDR3 DNA, CDR3 protein. A D gene is named only where the DNA matches it firmly. Expanded clones are given a class, and other clones once, few, many or no size at all.

NA | TRBJ2-3 | NA | TRBV12-3/TRBV12-4 | TGTGCCAGCAGTTTTTCTCGGCAGGCGGTAGGAGATACGCAGTATTTT | CASSFSRQAVGDTQYF
NA | TRBJ1-2 | NA | TRBV20-1 | TGCAGTGCTAGGCCCAGAATTCGACCGTTCAACTATGGCTACACCTTC | CSARPRIRPFNYGYTF
NA | TRBJ1-2 | many | TRBV25-1 | TGTGCCAGCAGCGGGGCCTATGGCTACACCTTC | CASSGAYGYTF
NA | TRBJ2-3 | few | TRBV10-3 | TGTGCCATCAGTGAGTCTAAAAGGGCTTACACAGATACGCAGTATTTT | CAISESKRAYTDTQYF
NA | TRBJ2-4 | NA | TRBV28 | TGTGCCAGCAAGACGCAGGCAGGGGTGAAAAACATTCAGTACTTC | CASKTQAGVKNIQYF
NA | TRBJ2-7 | many | TRBV5-1 | TGCGCCAGCTCCATACTAGCTGAAGAGCAGTACTTC | CASSILAEEQYF
TRBD1 | TRBJ2-7 | NA | TRBV20-1 | TGCAGTGCGACGGACAGGGGGGCCTACGAGCAGTACTTC | CSATDRGAYEQYF
TRBD1 | TRBJ1-2 | NA | TRBV28 | TGTGCCAGCAGTTTGCGACAGGGCAATGGCTACACCTTC | CASSLRQGNGYTF
NA | TRBJ1-1 | NA | TRBV12-5 | TGTGCTAGTGGTTTTAGAGACAGGGAAGCTTTCTTT | CASGFRDREAFF
TRBD1 | TRBJ2-1 | few | TRBV20-1 | TGCAGTGCTAGAGATCCGGGACAGAGATACAATGAGCAGTTCTTC | CSARDPGQRYNEQFF
NA | TRBJ2-3 | few | TRBV5-6 | TGTGCCAGCAGCTTGATGGGGGCCGAAAGCACAGATACGCAGTATTTT | CASSLMGAESTDTQYF
TRBD2 | TRBJ2-1 | few | TRBV10-3 | TGTGCCATCAGTGAGTCGACTAATTTAGCGGGGGGGGATGAGCAGTTCTTC | CAISESTNLAGGDEQFF
NA | TRBJ1-2 | NA | TRBV28 | TGTGCCAGCAGTATGCTCCATACAGATGGCTATGGCTACACCTTC | CASSMLHTDGYGYTF
TRBD2 | TRBJ2-1 | few | TRBV14 | TGTGCCAGCAGTCAAACGGCGGGGGGGTCGAATGAGCAGTTCTTC | CASSQTAGGSNEQFF
TRBD1 | TRBJ1-5 | few | TRBV27 | TGTGCCAGCAGTCCTATACAGGGGGCTCAGCCCCAGCATTTT | CASSPIQGAQPQHF
NA | TRBJ2-7 | NA | TRBV7-7 | TGTGCCAGCAGCTTAGGGGGCAGGGGAGGTCTGTGTTCGCGCGAGCAGTACTTC | CASSLGGRGGLCSREQYF
NA | TRBJ2-4 | NA | TRBV28 | TGTGCCAGCAGTTTCGGGGGTTTGGAAAACATTCAGTACTTC | CASSFGGLENIQYF